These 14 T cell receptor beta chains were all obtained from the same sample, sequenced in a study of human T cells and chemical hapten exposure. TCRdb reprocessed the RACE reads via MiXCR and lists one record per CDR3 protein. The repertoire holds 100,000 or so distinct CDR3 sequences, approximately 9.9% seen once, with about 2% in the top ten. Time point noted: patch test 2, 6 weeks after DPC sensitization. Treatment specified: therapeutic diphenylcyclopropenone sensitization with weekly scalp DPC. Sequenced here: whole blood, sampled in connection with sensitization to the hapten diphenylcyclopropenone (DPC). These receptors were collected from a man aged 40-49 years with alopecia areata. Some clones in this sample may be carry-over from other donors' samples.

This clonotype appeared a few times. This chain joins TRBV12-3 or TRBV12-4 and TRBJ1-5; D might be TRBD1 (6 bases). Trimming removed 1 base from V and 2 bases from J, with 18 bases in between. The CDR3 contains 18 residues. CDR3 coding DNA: TGTGCCAGCAGTTTAGGGCAGGGGACGCTCGTTGGCAATCAGCCCCAGCATTTT. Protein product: CASSLGQGTLVGNQPQHF.

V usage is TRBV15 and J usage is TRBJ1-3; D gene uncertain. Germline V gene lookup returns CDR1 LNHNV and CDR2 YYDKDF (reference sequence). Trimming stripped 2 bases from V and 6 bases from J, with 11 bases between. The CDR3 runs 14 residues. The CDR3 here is CATSRRVQENTIYF. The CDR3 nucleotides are TGTGCCACCAGCAGACGTGTTCAGGAAAACACCATATATTTT. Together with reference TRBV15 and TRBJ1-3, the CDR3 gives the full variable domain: DAMVIQNPRYQVTQFGKPVTLSCSQTLNHNVMYWYQQKSSQAPKLLFHYYDKDFNNEADTPDNFQSRRPNTSFCFLDIRSPGLGDTAMYLCATSRRVQENTIYFGEGSWLTVV.

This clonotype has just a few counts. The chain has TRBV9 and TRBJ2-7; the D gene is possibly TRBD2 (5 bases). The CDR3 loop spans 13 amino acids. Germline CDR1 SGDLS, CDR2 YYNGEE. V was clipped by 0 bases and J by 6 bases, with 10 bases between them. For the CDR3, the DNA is TGTGCCAGCAGCGTAGCGCCCGCGGGCGAGCAGTACTTC. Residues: CASSVAPAGEQYF.

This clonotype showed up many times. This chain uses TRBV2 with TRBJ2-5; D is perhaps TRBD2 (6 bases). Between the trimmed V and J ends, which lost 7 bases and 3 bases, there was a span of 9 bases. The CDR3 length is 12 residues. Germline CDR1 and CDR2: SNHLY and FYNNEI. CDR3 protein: CASKIAEETQYF. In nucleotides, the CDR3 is TGTGCCAGCAAAATAGCGGAAGAGACCCAGTACTTC.

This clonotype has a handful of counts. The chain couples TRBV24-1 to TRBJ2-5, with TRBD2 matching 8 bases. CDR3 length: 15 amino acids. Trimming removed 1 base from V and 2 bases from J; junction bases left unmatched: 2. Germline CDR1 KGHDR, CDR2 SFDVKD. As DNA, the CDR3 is TGTGCCACCAGTGATTTCGGGGGGGCTCAAGAGACCCAGTACTTC. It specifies CATSDFGGAQETQYF.

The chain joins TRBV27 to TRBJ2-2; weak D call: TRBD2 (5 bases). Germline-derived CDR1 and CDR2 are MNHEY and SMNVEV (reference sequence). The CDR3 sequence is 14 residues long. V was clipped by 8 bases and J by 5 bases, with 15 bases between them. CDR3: CASRLGVLTGELFF. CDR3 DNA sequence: TGTGCCAGCCGCCTGGGAGTATTGACCGGGGAGCTGTTTTTT.

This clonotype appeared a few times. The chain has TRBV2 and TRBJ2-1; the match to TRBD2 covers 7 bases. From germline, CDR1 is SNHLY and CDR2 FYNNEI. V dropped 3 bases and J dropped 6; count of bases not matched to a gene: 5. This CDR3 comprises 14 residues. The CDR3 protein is CASSDILAGNEQFF. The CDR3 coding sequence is TGTGCCAGCAGTGATATCTTAGCGGGCAATGAGCAGTTCTTC.

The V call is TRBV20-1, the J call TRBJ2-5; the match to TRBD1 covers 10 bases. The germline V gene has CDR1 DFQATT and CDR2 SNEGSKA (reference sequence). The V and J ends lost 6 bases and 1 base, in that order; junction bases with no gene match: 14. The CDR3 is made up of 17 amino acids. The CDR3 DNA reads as TGCAGTGCCCAGGCAATATCGGGACAGGGGACCCAAGAGACCCAGTACTTC. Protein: CSAQAISGQGTQETQYF.

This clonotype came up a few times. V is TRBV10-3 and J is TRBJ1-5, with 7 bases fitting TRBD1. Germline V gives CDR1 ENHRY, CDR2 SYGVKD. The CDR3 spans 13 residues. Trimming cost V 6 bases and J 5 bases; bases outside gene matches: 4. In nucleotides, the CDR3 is TGTGCCATCAGACAGGGGACCGATCAGCCCCAGCATTTT. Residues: CAIRQGTDQPQHF.

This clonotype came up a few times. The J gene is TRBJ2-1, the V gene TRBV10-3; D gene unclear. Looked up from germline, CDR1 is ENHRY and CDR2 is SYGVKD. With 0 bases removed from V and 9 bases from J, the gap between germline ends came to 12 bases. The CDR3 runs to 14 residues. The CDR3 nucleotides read TGTGCCATCAGTGAGTCGGGTCCTACTGGTGAGCAGTTCTTC. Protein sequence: CAISESGPTGEQFF.

The CDR3 spells CASSSTGGWTEAFF. The CDR3, as DNA: TGTGCCAGCAGTTCGACAGGGGGGTGGACTGAAGCTTTCTTT. This rearrangement joins TRBV28 to TRBJ1-1, with 9 nucleotides matching TRBD1. This CDR3 region has 14 residues. From germline, CDR1 is MDHEN and CDR2 SYDVKM. The V segment lost 4 bases and the J segment 5 bases; nucleotides outside the gene matches: 5.

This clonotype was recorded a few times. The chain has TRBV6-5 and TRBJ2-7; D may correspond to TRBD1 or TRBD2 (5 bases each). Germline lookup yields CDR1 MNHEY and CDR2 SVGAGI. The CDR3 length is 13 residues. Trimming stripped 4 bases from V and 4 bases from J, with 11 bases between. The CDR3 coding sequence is TGTGCCAGCAGTTCCGGGGACCGTTACGAGCAGTACGTC. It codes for CASSSGDRYEQYV.

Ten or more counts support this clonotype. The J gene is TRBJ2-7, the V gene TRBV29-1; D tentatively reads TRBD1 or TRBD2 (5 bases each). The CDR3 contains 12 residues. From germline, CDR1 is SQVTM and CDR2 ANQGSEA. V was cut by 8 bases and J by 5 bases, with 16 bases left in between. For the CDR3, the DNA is TGCAGCATGGCCGGGGCAGCGGACGAGCAGTACTTC. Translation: CSMAGAADEQYF.

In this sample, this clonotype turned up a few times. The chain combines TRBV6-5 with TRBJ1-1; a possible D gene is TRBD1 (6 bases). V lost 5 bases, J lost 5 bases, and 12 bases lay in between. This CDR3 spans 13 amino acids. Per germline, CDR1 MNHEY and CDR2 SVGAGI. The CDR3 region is CASSLGGRTEAFF. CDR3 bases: TGTGCCAGCAGTCTAGGGGGAAGGACTGAAGCTTTCTTT.